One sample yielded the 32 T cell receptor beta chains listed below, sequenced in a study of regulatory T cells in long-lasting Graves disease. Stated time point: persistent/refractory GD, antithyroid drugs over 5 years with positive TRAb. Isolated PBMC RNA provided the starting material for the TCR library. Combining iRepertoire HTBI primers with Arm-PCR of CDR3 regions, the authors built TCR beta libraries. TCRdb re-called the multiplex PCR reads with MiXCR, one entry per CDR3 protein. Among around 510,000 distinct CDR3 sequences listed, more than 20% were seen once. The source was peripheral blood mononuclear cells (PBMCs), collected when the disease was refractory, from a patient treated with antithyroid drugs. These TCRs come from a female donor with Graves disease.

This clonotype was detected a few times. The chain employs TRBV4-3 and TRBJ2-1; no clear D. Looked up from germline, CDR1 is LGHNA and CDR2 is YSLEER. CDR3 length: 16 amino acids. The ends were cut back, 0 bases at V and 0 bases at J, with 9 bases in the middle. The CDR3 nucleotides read TGCGCCAGCAGCCAAGATAGGCGGACCTCCTACAATGAGCAGTTCTTC. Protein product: CASSQDRRTSYNEQFF.

Here the CDR3 DNA reads TGTGCCAGCAAATTAACCGGGGAGCTGTTTTTT. Its protein product is CASKLTGELFF. This chain links TRBV2 with TRBJ2-2; D unresolved. CDR3 length: 11 amino acids. V was trimmed by 7 bases and J by 5 bases, leaving 5 bases between them. Germline assignment: CDR1 SNHLY and CDR2 FYNNEI.

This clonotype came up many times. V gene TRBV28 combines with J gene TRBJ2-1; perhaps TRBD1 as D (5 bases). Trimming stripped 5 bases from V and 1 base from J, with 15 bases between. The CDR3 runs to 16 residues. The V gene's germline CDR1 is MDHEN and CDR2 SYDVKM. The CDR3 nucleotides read TGTGCCAGCAGTACACAGGTCTCCCTTTCCTACAATGAGCAGTTCTTC. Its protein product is CASSTQVSLSYNEQFF.

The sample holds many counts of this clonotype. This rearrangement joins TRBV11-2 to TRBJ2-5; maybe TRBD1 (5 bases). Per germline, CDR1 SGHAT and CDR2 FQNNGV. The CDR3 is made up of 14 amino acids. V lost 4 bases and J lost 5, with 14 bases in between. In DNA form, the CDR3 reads TGTGCCAGCAGCTCGCACCAGGGTTCGGAGACCCAGTACTTC. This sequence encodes CASSSHQGSETQYF.

The CDR3 loop is CASSLGGLEEQFF. The CDR3, as DNA: TGTGCCAGCAGCTTGGGTGGTTTGGAAGAGCAGTTCTTC. The chain combines TRBV11-2 with TRBJ2-5; D unclear. The closer fit of TRBJ2-1 to the DNA end suggests the J call may be wrong. Germline V lookup: CDR1 SGHAT, CDR2 FQNNGV. The CDR3 is 13 amino acids.

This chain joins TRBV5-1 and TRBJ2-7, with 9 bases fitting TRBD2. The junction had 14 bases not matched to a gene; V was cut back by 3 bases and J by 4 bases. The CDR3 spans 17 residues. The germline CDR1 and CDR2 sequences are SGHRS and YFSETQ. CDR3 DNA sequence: TGCGCCAGCAGCTCACTGGTGCGGCTAGCGGGATCTTACGAGCAGTACTTC. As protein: CASSSLVRLAGSYEQYF.

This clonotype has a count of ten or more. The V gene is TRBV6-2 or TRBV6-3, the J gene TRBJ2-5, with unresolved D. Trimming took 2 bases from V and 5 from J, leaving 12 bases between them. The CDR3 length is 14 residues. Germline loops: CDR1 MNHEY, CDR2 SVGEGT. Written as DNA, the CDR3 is TGTGCCAGCAGTTACGACGAGTTGGGGGAGACCCAGTACTTC. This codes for CASSYDELGETQYF.

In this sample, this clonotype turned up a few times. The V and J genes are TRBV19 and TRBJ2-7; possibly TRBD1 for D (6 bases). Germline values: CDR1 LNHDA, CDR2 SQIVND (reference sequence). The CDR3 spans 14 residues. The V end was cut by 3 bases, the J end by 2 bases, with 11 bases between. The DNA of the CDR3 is TGTGCCAGTAGTATCCAGGGGATCCCCTACGAGCAGTACTTC. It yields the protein CASSIQGIPYEQYF.

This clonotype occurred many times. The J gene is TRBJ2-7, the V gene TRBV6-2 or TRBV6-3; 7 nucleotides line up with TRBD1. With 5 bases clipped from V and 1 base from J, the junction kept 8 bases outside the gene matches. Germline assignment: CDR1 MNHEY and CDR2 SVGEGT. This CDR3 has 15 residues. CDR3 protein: CASSAYRDSSYEQYF. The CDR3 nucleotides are TGTGCCAGCAGTGCTTACCGGGACAGTTCCTACGAGCAGTACTTC.

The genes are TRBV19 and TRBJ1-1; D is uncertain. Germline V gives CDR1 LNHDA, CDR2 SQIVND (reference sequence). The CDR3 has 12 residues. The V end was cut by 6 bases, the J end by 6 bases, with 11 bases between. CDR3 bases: TGTGCCAGTAGATTGGGTGCGGCTGAAGCTTTCTTT. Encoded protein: CASRLGAAEAFF. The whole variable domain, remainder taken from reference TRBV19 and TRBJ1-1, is DGGITQSPKYLFRKEGQNVTLSCEQNLNHDAMYWYRQDPGQGLRLIYYSQIVNDFQKGDIAEGYSVSREKKESFPLTVTSAQKNPTAFYLCASRLGAAEAFFGQGTRLTVV.

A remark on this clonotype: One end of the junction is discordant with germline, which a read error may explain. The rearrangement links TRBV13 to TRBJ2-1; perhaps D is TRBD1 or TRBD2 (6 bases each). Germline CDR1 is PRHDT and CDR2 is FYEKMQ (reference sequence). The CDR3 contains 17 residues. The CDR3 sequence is CASSKEGHPTTYNEQFF. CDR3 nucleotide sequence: TGCGCCAGCAGCAAGGAGGGACACCCCACAACCTACAATGAGCAGTTCTTC.

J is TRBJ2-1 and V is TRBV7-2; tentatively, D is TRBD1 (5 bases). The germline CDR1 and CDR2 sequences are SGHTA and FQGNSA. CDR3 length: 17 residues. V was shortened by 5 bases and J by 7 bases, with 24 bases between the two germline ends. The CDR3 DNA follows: TGTGCCAGCAGCCTTCTCCCTATAAGGATTTCAGGGAATGAGCAGTTCTTC. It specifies CASSLLPIRISGNEQFF. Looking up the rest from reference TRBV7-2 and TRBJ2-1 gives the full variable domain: GAGVSQSPSNKVTEKGKDVELRCDPISGHTALYWYRQSLGQGLEFLIYFQGNSAPDKSGLPSDRFSAERTGGSVSTLTIQRTQQEDSAVYLCASSLLPIRISGNEQFFGPGTRLTVL.

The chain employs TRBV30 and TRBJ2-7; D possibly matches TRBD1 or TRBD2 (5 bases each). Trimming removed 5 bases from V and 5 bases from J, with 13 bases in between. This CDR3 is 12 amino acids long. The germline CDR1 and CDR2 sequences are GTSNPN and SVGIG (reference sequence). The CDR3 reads CAWGGPAHEQYF. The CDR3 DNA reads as TGTGCCTGGGGGGGTCCGGCCCACGAGCAGTACTTC. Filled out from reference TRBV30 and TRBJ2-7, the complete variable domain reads SQTIHQWPATLVQPVGSPLSLECTVEGTSNPNLYWYRQAAGRGLQLLFYSVGIGQISSEVPQNLSASRPQDRQFILSSKKLLLSDSGFYLCAWGGPAHEQYFGPGTRLTVT.

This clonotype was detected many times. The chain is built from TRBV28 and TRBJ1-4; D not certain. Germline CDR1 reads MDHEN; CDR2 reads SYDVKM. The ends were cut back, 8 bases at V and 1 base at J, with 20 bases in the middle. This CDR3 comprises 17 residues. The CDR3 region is CASGNPPDTETNEKLFF. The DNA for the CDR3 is TGTGCCAGCGGCAACCCCCCAGACACCGAAACTAATGAAAAACTGTTTTTT.

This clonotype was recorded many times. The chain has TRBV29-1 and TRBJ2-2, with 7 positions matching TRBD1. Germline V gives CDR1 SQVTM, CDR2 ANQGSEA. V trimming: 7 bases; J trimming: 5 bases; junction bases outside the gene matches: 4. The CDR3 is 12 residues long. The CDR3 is CSADRVTGELFF. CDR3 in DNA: TGCAGCGCTGACAGGGTGACCGGGGAGCTGTTTTTT.

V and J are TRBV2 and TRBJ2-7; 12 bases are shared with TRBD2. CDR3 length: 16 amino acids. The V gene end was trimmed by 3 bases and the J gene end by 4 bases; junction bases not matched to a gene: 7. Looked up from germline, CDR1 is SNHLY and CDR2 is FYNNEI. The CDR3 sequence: CASSDWASGGDYEQYF. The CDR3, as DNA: TGTGCCAGCAGTGATTGGGCTAGCGGGGGGGATTACGAGCAGTACTTC.

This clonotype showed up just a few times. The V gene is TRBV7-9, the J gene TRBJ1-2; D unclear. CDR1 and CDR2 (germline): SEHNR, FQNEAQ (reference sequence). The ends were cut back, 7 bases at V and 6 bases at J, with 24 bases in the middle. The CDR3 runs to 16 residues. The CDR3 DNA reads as TGTGCCAGCACCGCCGGGATTAAGTCGGAACTGGATGGCTACACCTTC. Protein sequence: CASTAGIKSELDGYTF.

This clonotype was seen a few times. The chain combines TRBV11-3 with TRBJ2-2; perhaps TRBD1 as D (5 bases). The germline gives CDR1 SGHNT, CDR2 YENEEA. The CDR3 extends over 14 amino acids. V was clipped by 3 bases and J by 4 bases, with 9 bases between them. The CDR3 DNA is TGTGCCAGCAGCTTCTCAGGGTTCACCGGGGAGCTGTTTTTT. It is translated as CASSFSGFTGELFF.

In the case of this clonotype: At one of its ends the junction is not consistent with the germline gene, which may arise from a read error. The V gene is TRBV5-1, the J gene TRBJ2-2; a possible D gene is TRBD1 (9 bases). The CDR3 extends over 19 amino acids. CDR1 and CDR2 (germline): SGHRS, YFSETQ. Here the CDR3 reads CASSLGQGNSGTNTGELFF. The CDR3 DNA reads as TGCGCCAGCAGTTTGGGACAGGGAAATAGCGGGACGAACACCGGGGAGCTGTTTTTT.

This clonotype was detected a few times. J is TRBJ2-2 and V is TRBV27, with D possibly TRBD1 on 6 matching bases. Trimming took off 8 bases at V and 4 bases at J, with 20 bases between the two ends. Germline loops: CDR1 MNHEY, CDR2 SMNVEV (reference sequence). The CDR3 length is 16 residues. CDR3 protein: CASPEINRVFTGELFF. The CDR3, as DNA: TGTGCCAGCCCCGAGATTAACAGGGTCTTCACCGGGGAGCTGTTTTTT.

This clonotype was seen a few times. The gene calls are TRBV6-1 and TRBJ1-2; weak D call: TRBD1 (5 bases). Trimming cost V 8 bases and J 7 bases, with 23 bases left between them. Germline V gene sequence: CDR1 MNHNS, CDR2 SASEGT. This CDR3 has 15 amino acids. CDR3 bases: TGTGCCAGCGCCCACCGGGACGCCCTAGGTCGTGGCTACACCTTC. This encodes CASAHRDALGRGYTF.

The DNA for the CDR3 is TGCAGCGTGCCCCAATCGGGACTAGCGGGAGACGGGACCCAGTACTTC. It yields the protein CSVPQSGLAGDGTQYF. V gene TRBV29-1 combines with J gene TRBJ2-5, with 14 nucleotides matching TRBD2. The germline gives CDR1 SQVTM, CDR2 ANQGSEA. There are 16 residues in the CDR3. J gave up 7 bases and V 6 bases, and 13 bases lay outside the gene matches.

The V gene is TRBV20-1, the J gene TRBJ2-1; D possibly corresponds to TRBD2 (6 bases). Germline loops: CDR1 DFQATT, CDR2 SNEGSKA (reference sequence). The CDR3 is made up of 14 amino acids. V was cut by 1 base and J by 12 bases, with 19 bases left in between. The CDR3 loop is CSARGTEGRWGQFF. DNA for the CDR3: TGCAGTGCTAGAGGGACGGAGGGGCGGTGGGGGCAGTTCTTC.

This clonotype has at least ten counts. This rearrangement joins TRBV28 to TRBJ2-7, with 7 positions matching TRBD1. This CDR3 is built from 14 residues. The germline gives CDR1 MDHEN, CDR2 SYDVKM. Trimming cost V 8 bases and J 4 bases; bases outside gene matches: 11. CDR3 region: CASGLEQGSYEQYF. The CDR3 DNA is TGTGCCAGCGGGCTCGAACAGGGGTCTTACGAGCAGTACTTC.

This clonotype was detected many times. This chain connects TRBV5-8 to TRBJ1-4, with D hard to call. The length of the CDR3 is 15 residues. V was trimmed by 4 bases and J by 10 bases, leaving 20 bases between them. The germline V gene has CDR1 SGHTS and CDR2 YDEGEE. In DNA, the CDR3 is TGTGCCAGCAGCCACCGGGCCCAAGCGCTCGGAAAACTGTTTTTT. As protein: CASSHRAQALGKLFF. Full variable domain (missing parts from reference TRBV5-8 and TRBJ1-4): EAGVTQSPTHLIKTRGQQATLRCSPISGHTSVYWYQQALGLGLQFLLWYDEGEERNRGNFPPRFSGRQFPNYSSELNVNALELEDSALYLCASSHRAQALGKLFFGSGTQLSVL.

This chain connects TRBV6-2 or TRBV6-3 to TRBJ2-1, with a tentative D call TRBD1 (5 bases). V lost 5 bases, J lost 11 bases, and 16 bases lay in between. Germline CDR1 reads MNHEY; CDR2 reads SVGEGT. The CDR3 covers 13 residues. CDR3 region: CASSEPEGHQQFF. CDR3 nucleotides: TGTGCCAGCAGTGAACCGGAAGGACACCAGCAGTTCTTC.

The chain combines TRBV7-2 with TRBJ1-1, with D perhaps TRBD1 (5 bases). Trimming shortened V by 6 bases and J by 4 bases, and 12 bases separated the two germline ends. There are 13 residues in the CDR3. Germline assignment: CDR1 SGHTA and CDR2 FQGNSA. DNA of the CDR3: TGTGCCAGCAGGAAAACAGGTACCACTGAAGCTTTCTTT. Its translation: CASRKTGTTEAFF.

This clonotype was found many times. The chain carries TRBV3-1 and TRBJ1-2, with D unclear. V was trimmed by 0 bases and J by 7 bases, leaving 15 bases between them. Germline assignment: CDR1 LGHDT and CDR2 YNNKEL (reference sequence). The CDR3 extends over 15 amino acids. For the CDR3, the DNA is TGTGCCAGCAGCCAAGACGCTCGGGTCGCGGGTGGCTACACCTTC. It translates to CASSQDARVAGGYTF.

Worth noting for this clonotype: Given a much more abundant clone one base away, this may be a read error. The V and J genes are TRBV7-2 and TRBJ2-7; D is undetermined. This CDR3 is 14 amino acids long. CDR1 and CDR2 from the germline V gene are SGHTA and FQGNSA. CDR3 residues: CASSLAPVGYEQHF. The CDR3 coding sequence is TGTGCCAGCAGCTTGGCCCCAGTGGGCTACGAGCAGCACTTC.

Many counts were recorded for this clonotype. The CDR3 sequence: CASRRRRMNTEAFF. The CDR3, as DNA: TGTGCCAGCAGGAGGCGACGGATGAACACTGAAGCTTTCTTT. The chain employs TRBV12-3 or TRBV12-4 and TRBJ1-1; D is uncertain. The CDR3 spans 14 residues. With 6 bases removed from V and 0 bases from J, the gap between germline ends came to 11 bases.

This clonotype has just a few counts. CDR3 DNA sequence: TGTGCCAGCAGCCGTCCGGTTGAGGGCGCGGGGGCCAACGTCCTGACTTTC. Protein product: CASSRPVEGAGANVLTF. The V call is TRBV7-3, the J call TRBJ2-6, with D possibly matching TRBD2 (5 bases). With 5 bases removed from V and 4 bases from J, the gap between germline ends came to 18 bases. From germline, CDR1 is SGHTA and CDR2 FQGTGA. The CDR3 spans 17 residues.

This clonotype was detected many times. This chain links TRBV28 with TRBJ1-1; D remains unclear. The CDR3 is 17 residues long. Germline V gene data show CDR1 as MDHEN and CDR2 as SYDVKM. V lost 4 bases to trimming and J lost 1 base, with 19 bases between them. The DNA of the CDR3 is TGTGCCAGCAGTTCCCGGGCCAGACCGATTAGGAACACTGAAGCTTTCTTT. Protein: CASSSRARPIRNTEAFF.